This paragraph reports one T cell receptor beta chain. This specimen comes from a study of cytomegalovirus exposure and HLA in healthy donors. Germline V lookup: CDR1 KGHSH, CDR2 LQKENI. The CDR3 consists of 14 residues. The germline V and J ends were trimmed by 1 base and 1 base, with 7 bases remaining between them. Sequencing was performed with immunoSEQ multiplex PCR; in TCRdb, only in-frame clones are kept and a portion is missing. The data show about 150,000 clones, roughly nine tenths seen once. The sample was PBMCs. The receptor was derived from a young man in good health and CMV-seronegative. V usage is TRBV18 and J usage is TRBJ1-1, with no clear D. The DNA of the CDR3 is TGTGCCAGCTCACCACAGACACAGAACACTGAAGCTTTCTTT. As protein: CASSPQTQNTEAFF.